The 28 T cell receptor beta chains below come from one sample, sequenced in a study of tumor-infiltrating lymphocytes in primary liver carcinoma. TCR beta cDNA was reverse-transcribed from around 0.55 ug of total RNA. The reaction used a constant-region primer and ProtoScript II reverse transcriptase. A slightly modified ARM-PCR protocol with three nested multiplex PCR rounds produced these TCR beta libraries. A C-beta reverse primer and TRBV1-TRBV30 forward primers served in each of the first two PCR rounds, at 9 to 10 cycles apiece. TCRdb passed the multiplex PCR reads through MiXCR, listing each CDR3 protein once. The sample holds around 78,000 distinct CDR3 sequences; around 75% are singletons and the top ten take roughly 15%. The roughly 20-31 mg bulk tissue piece was not sorted before simultaneous RNA and DNA extraction. The sequenced material came from liver tumor tissue from sampling region 4. Subset meaning: tumor region T4, right-lateral pole. These receptors were taken from a woman aged 55-70 years with primary liver carcinoma and hepatitis B virus infection.

Note on this clonotype: The missing conserved phenylalanine or tryptophan at the end of this CDR3 makes a read error likely. The chain combines TRBV6-1 with TRBJ2-3, with TRBD2 matching 11 bases. The V gene's germline CDR1 is MNHNS and CDR2 SASEGT. The V segment lost 9 bases and the J segment 6 bases; nucleotides outside the gene matches: 11. This CDR3 is built from 15 residues. The CDR3 sequence is CARRTLAGGADTQYY. The CDR3 DNA reads TGTGCCAGGAGGACCTTAGCGGGAGGGGCGGATACGCAGTATTAT.

This clonotype was picked up a small number of times. This clone may be a read error of a much larger clone one base away. This chain joins TRBV12-3 or TRBV12-4 and TRBJ2-3; D perhaps matches TRBD2 (7 bases). The CDR3 length is 14 residues. Trimming cost V 3 bases and J 4 bases, with 11 bases left between them. The CDR3: CASSFGGASDTQYF. In DNA form, the CDR3 reads TGTGCCAGCAGTTTTGGGGGGGCCTCAGATACGCAGTATTTT.

This clonotype has just one count. V and J are TRBV11-1 and TRBJ2-7; TRBD1 matches at 7 bases. CDR1 and CDR2 (germline): SGHAT, FQDESV (reference sequence). There are 14 residues in the CDR3. V dropped 11 bases and J dropped 7; count of bases not matched to a gene: 17. DNA of the CDR3: TGTGCCGACAGCCCAGGACAGGCCAGCTATGAGCAGTACTTC. It is translated as CADSPGQASYEQYF. The whole variable domain, remainder taken from reference TRBV11-1 and TRBJ2-7, is EAEVAQSPRYKITEKSQAVAFWCDPISGHATLYWYRQILGQGPELLVQFQDESVVDDSQLPKDRFSAERLKGVDSTLKIQPAELGDSAMYLCADSPGQASYEQYFGPGTRLTVT.

This clonotype was recorded only once. One end of the junction varies from germline; a read error may be responsible. The chain uses TRBV19 and TRBJ2-2; no definite D call. The CDR3 totals 14 residues. Germline loops: CDR1 LNHDA, CDR2 SQIVND (reference sequence). The CDR3 nucleotides read TGTGCAAGTAGTCTCTGGATTAGCACCGGGGAGCTGTTTTTT. Amino acid sequence: CASSLWISTGELFF.

The rearrangement uses TRBV12-3 or TRBV12-4 and TRBJ2-5; no firm D call. This CDR3 region has 11 residues. Trimming took off 1 base at V and 7 bases at J, with 4 bases between the two ends. The chain's CDR3 is CASSLEGTQYF. The CDR3 bases are TGTGCCAGCAGTTTAGAGGGGACCCAGTACTTC.

Concerning this clonotype: Mismatch with germline at one junction end may stem from a read error. The chain recombines TRBV6-5 with TRBJ2-1; no firm D call. Germline lookup yields CDR1 MNHEY and CDR2 SVGAGI. The CDR3 spans 16 residues. The CDR3 region has the DNA TGTGCCAGCACTTACCTTCCAGTGGTGGATTACAATGAGCAGTTCTTC. This gives the protein CASTYLPVVDYNEQFF.

As for this clonotype: Without the conserved terminal phenylalanine or tryptophan, this CDR3 likely stems from a read error. The V gene is TRBV25-1, the J gene TRBJ2-7; D ambiguous. The CDR3 loop spans 15 amino acids. Germline CDR1 is MGHDK and CDR2 is SYGVNS. DNA of the CDR3: TGTGGAAGCAGTGAACTCCACCCCGCTAGGAGCGAGCAGTACTTA. This translates into CGSSELHPARSEQYL.

This clonotype was observed a handful of times. The V gene is TRBV28, the J gene TRBJ2-7, with 8 nucleotides matching TRBD1. CDR3 length equals 16 residues. Germline V gene data show CDR1 as MDHEN and CDR2 as SYDVKM. Losses at the gene ends were 6 bases for V and 2 bases for J; bases not matched to a gene: 12. In DNA, the CDR3 is TGTGCCAGCAGCCCTAAGGGGGACAGGCGCACCTACGAGCAGTACTTC. This translates into CASSPKGDRRTYEQYF.

This clonotype was seen at least ten times. This chain links TRBV28 with TRBJ2-7; D uncertain. The CDR3 is 10 residues long. The germline V and J ends were trimmed by 3 bases and 7 bases, with 4 bases remaining between them. Per germline, CDR1 MDHEN and CDR2 SYDVKM. The CDR3 sequence is CASSLWEQYF. The DNA of the CDR3 is TGTGCCAGCAGTTTGTGGGAGCAGTACTTC.

The genes are TRBV18 and TRBJ1-1, with D unresolved. Germline V gene sequence: CDR1 KGHSH, CDR2 LQKENI. The CDR3 is 16 amino acids. V lost 3 bases to trimming and J lost 5 bases, with 19 bases between them. CDR3 DNA sequence: TGTGCCAGCTCACCTTTACAGTGGACCAGCGGGACTGAAGCTTTCTTT. Protein sequence: CASSPLQWTSGTEAFF.

To note about this clonotype: A junction end diverges from the germline sequence, so it may reflect a read error. The J gene is TRBJ2-6, the V gene TRBV4-1; D is perhaps TRBD2 (6 bases). The CDR3 runs 17 residues. Germline V gene lookup returns CDR1 MGHRA and CDR2 YSYEKL. CDR3 sequence: CASSQDRRGTGTNVLTF. The CDR3 DNA reads as TGCGCCAGCAGCCAAGATCGTAGAGGGACTGGGACCAACGTCCTGACATTC.

In the case of this clonotype: This CDR3 fails to terminate in the conserved phenylalanine or tryptophan, so it likely reflects a read error. V gene TRBV29-1 combines with J gene TRBJ2-1, with a weak D call TRBD2 (5 bases). Trimming removed 4 bases at V and 5 bases at J, with 18 bases between. This CDR3 has 15 amino acids. Germline values: CDR1 SQVTM, CDR2 ANQGSEA. The CDR3 protein is CSVAGRRGKNNEQFL. The CDR3 nucleotides read TGCAGCGTTGCAGGACGTAGAGGGAAGAACAATGAGCAGTTCTTA.

For this clonotype: A much larger clonotype is one base distant, so this may be a read error. This rearrangement joins TRBV28 to TRBJ1-4; unclear D gene. Germline V gene data show CDR1 as MDHEN and CDR2 as SYDVKM. V dropped 11 bases and J dropped 6 bases, with 16 bases sitting between them. This CDR3 is built from 13 residues. The CDR3 DNA is TGTGCCGGCAATGGGCAGAACGATGAAAAACTGTTTTTT. Residues: CAGNGQNDEKLFF.

The J gene is TRBJ2-7, the V gene TRBV10-3; tentative D call: TRBD1 (6 bases). The CDR3 contains 15 residues. Germline loops: CDR1 ENHRY, CDR2 SYGVKD. Trimming took off 9 bases at V and 7 bases at J, with 25 bases between the two ends. The CDR3 here is CAINPGGTGKYEQYF. Here the CDR3 DNA reads TGTGCCATTAACCCTGGGGGCACAGGGAAGTATGAGCAGTACTTC.

This clonotype was counted only a few times. Relative to the germline gene, one junction end is altered; a read error may explain this. The chain combines TRBV5-6 with TRBJ1-3, with 8 positions matching TRBD1. This CDR3 has 17 residues. From germline, CDR1 is SGHDT and CDR2 YYEEEE. This chain's CDR3 is CASSSVISPGGADTTYF. CDR3 DNA sequence: TGTGCCAGCAGCTCGGTTATCTCTCCAGGGGGCGCGGACACCACATATTTT.

A note on this clonotype: A junction end diverges from the germline sequence, so it may reflect a read error. The chain uses TRBV10-1 and TRBJ2-5, with D unresolved. The CDR3 covers 14 residues. CDR1 and CDR2 from the germline V gene are WNHNN and SYGVQD (reference sequence). DNA of the CDR3: TGCGCCAACAGTGAGGATACTAACTTGGAGACCCAGTACTTC. Protein product: CANSEDTNLETQYF.

About this clonotype: The conserved phenylalanine or tryptophan normally closing the CDR3 is absent here, so this likely arose from a read error. The V and J genes are TRBV11-2 and TRBJ2-3; 7 bases match TRBD1. The CDR3 covers 13 residues. CDR1 is SGHAT, CDR2 FQNNGV, per germline. CDR3 sequence (DNA): TGTGCCTCTCACAGGGGAACCACAGATATGCAGTATCTT. Protein product: CASHRGTTDMQYL.

As to this clonotype: This is likely a read error, given that the CDR3 carries no conserved phenylalanine or tryptophan at its end. The chain carries TRBV7-9 and TRBJ1-5; the D call may be TRBD1 or TRBD2 (5 bases each). The J call could be wrong; TRBJ2-3 is a better fit for the DNA end. CDR1 is SEHNR, CDR2 FQNEAQ, per germline (reference sequence). CDR3 length equals 13 residues. The CDR3 bases are TGTGTCGGCAGCTGGGGACGTGATCAGCCCCAGTATTCT. It codes for CVGSWGRDQPQYS.

This clonotype was picked up a small number of times. Likely a read error: the CDR3 ends without its conserved phenylalanine or tryptophan. This chain links TRBV13 with TRBJ2-1; unclear D gene. This CDR3 comprises 16 residues. Germline CDR1 and CDR2: PRHDT and FYEKMQ (reference sequence). The germline V and J ends were trimmed by 5 bases and 3 bases, with 17 bases remaining between them. CDR3 sequence (DNA): TGTGCCAGCAGCCTCTCCCTTACCAGCTTCTACAATGAGCAGTTCTCC. This gives the protein CASSLSLTSFYNEQFS.

The count of this clonotype is one. V usage is TRBV28 and J usage is TRBJ2-5; 11 bases are a match to TRBD2. The CDR3 is 16 amino acids. Germline-derived CDR1 and CDR2 are MDHEN and SYDVKM. CDR3 in amino acids: CVSGLAGKIPQETQYF. CDR3 sequence (DNA): TGTGTCTCAGGACTAGCGGGTAAAATACCCCAGGAGACCCAGTACTTC.

In the case of this clonotype: Germline and junction disagree at one end, which may indicate a read error. V and J are TRBV4-1 and TRBJ2-3; 13 nucleotides match TRBD2. Germline V gives CDR1 MGHRA, CDR2 YSYEKL. CDR3 length equals 16 residues. The CDR3 sequence is CASSQGLAGDTDTQYF. DNA of the CDR3: TGTGCCAGCAGCCAAGGACTAGCGGGAGACACAGATACGCAGTATTTT.

In regard to this clonotype: It may be a read error: a sequence one base away is much more abundant. J is TRBJ1-2 and V is TRBV30; D remains unclear. The CDR3 extends over 13 amino acids. Germline V gene sequence: CDR1 GTSNPN, CDR2 SVGIG (reference sequence). V shed 2 bases and J shed 5 bases, with 12 bases lying between them. CDR3: CAWSTAGLYGYTF. In DNA form, the CDR3 reads TGTGCCTGGAGTACGGCGGGCCTATATGGCTACACCTTC.

As to this clonotype: The junction and the germline gene differ at one end; a read error may be behind it. This chain joins TRBV7-9 and TRBJ2-3, with 11 positions matching TRBD2. This CDR3 comprises 15 residues. Germline V CDR1 and CDR2: SEHNR, FQNEAQ (reference sequence). In DNA form, the CDR3 reads TGTGCCAGTAGCTTCGGACTAGCGGGTACAAATACGCAGTATTTT. Residues: CASSFGLAGTNTQYF.

A remark on this clonotype: A much bigger clone sits one base away, suggesting this may be a read error. The chain couples TRBV15 to TRBJ2-7; D might be TRBD1 (6 bases). Trimming took 5 bases from V and 3 from J, leaving 14 bases between them. From germline, CDR1 is LNHNV and CDR2 YYDKDF (reference sequence). This CDR3 comprises 14 residues. The CDR3 coding sequence is TGTGCCACCAGCGGGGGACAAAACGACTACGAGCAGTACTTC. This encodes CATSGGQNDYEQYF.

Regarding this clonotype: One end of the junction does not line up with germline, which may come from a read error. The rearrangement links TRBV29-1 to TRBJ2-2; 7 bases map to TRBD2. This CDR3 comprises 14 residues. CDR1 is SQVTM, CDR2 ANQGSEA, per germline. This CDR3 is CSVEETSQTGELSF. The CDR3 DNA is TGCAGCGTTGAAGAGACTAGCCAGACCGGGGAGCTGTCTTTT.

This clonotype was observed a single time. A read error may account for a junction end that differs from germline. The rearrangement links TRBV5-1 to TRBJ2-1; 7 bases are shared with TRBD1. CDR3 length equals 15 residues. From germline, CDR1 is SGHRS and CDR2 YFSETQ. In DNA, the CDR3 is TGCGCCAGCAGTTTGGTACTACAGGGGCACAATGAGAAGTTCTTC. It specifies CASSLVLQGHNEKFF.

For this clonotype: One junction end does not reproduce the germline sequence, and a read error may be involved. The V and J genes are TRBV5-6 and TRBJ2-1; 9 bases line up with TRBD1. This CDR3 is 16 amino acids long. Per germline, CDR1 SGHDT and CDR2 YYEEEE. CDR3 sequence reads: CACSLWGTGYYNEQFF. In DNA, the CDR3 is TGTGCCTGCAGCCTATGGGGGACAGGGTACTACAATGAACAGTTCTTC. The variable domain in full, completed from reference TRBV5-6 and TRBJ2-1, reads DAGVTQSPTHLIKTRGQQVTLRCSPKSGHDTVSWYQQALGQGPQFIFQYYEEEERQRGNFPDRFSGHQFPNYSSELNVNALLLGDSALYLCACSLWGTGYYNEQFFGPGTRLTVL.

This clonotype was found once. A read error may explain this, as a much larger clone is one base away. This rearrangement joins TRBV7-9 to TRBJ2-7; 9 bases are a match to TRBD2. Trimming took 5 bases from V and 5 from J; bases not matched to a gene: 10. The CDR3 runs to 15 residues. Germline loops: CDR1 SEHNR, CDR2 FQNEAQ (reference sequence). The CDR3 loop reads CASSPRTSVFDEQYF. The DNA for the CDR3 is TGTGCCAGCAGCCCCCGGACTAGCGTCTTCGACGAGCAGTACTTC.